This T cell receptor (beta chain) is from a study of CD8 T cells in ankylosing spondylitis. Study findings and constraints: Some motif variants had been reported before (in reactive arthritis synovial fluid and blood). CD8+ cells made up the disease-linked clones, which were relatively rare in peripheral blood. Several highly homologous variants formed a TCR beta motif that appeared characteristic of ankylosing spondylitis blood. Reportedly, significant enrichment of disease-linked clones occurred in matched ankylosing spondylitis synovial fluid.

Remarks on this clonotype: The target antigen is unknown.

CDR3 length: 15 residues. Germline values: CDR1 SGHTA, CDR2 FQGNSA. Trimming removed 0 bases from V and 3 bases from J; junction bases left unmatched: 2. In making TCR beta libraries, quantitative 5'-RACE with molecular barcodes was used. TCRdb re-derived calls from the 5' RACE reads in MiXCR, one entry per CDR3 protein. Here the sample spans hundreds of thousands of distinct CDR3 sequences, about 15% being singletons. The genes are TRBV7-2 and TRBJ2-1, with 7 nucleotides matching TRBD2. Sequenced sample: blood, either unsorted or a sorted T cell fraction (not recorded which). The sequence was collected from a male donor with ankylosing spondylitis. The CDR3 is CASSLAWTSYNEQFF. The CDR3 bases are TGTGCCAGCAGCTTAGCGTGGACTAGCTACAATGAGCAGTTCTTC. The whole variable domain, filled in from reference TRBV7-2 and TRBJ2-1, reads GAGVSQSPSNKVTEKGKDVELRCDPISGHTALYWYRQSLGQGLEFLIYFQGNSAPDKSGLPSDRFSAERTGGSVSTLTIQRTQQEDSAVYLCASSLAWTSYNEQFFGPGTRLTVL.